This T cell receptor (beta chain) was recorded in a study of human T cells and chemical hapten exposure. Across the study: TCR yields differed between samples (mainly from small differences in pooled library volume). Broader study findings: Sensitizing to DPC left TCRs with a frequency above 1 in 1000 unaltered.

This clonotype occurred a few times. What it binds is unknown. Noted time point: pre-sensitization, week 0. Treatment in this sample: therapeutic diphenylcyclopropenone sensitization with weekly scalp DPC. Blood, whole and unfractionated, served as the source for total RNA extraction. Investigators collected blood before applying each patch test. Germline assignment: CDR1 SQVTM and CDR2 ANQGSEA. Trimming removed 6 bases at V and 7 bases at J, with 9 bases between. The CDR3 sequence is 10 residues long. Using its own MiXCR run on the RACE reads, TCRdb lists one record per CDR3 protein. The sample lists some 57,000 distinct CDR3 sequences; approximately 9.5% were seen once.

The specimen was whole blood, collected in connection with sensitization to the hapten diphenylcyclopropenone (DPC). The chain joins TRBV29-1 to TRBJ2-5, with D possibly being TRBD1 or TRBD2 (5 bases each). The TCR originated in a woman in her 30s with alopecia areata. Some clones in this sample may be carry-over from other donors' samples. CDR3 nucleotide sequence: TGCAGCGTCCAGGGAGCGACCCAGTACTTC. Its protein is CSVQGATQYF. Full variable domain (missing parts from reference TRBV29-1 and TRBJ2-5): SAVISQKPSRDICQRGTSLTIQCQVDSQVTMMFWYRQQPGQSLTLIATANQGSEATYESGFVIDKFPISRPNLTFSTLTVSNMSPEDSSIYLCSVQGATQYFGPGTRLLVL.